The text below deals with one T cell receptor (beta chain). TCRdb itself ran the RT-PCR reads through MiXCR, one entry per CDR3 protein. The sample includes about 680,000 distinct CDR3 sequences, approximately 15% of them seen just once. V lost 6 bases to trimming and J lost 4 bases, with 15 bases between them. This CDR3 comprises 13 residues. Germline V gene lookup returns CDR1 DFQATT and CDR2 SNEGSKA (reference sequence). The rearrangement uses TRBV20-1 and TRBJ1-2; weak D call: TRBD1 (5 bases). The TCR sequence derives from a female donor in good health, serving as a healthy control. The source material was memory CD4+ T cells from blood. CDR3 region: CSASPGLSYGYTF. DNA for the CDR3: TGCAGTGCCTCCCCGGGACTCAGCTATGGCTACACCTTC.